Listed here are 5 T cell receptor beta chains from one sample, sequenced in a study of neurological immune-mediated disorders. TCRdb reprocessed the 5' RACE reads via MiXCR and lists one record per CDR3 protein. Here the sample spans some 60,000 distinct CDR3 sequences, 2% to 3% being singletons. Sequenced: PBMCs. The receptors here all came from a man aged 45 to 65 with multiple sclerosis.

This clonotype was observed at least ten times. CDR3 region: CASSIRPGLAAWGELFF. CDR3 DNA sequence: TGTGCCAGCAGCATCCGACCGGGACTAGCGGCTTGGGGGGAGCTGTTTTTT. This rearrangement joins TRBV9 to TRBJ2-2; TRBD2 aligns across 11 bases. The CDR3 totals 17 residues. The junction had 13 bases not matched to a gene; V was cut back by 4 bases and J by 8 bases. Germline lookup yields CDR1 SGDLS and CDR2 YYNGEE.

This clonotype has a count of ten or more. The chain has TRBV9 and TRBJ2-7; the match to TRBD1 covers 8 bases. V dropped 3 bases and J dropped 6; count of bases not matched to a gene: 8. Looked up from germline, CDR1 is SGDLS and CDR2 is YYNGEE. This CDR3 has 14 residues. CDR3: CASSGGQEVSEQYF. The CDR3 DNA follows: TGTGCCAGCAGCGGGGGACAGGAGGTTAGCGAGCAGTACTTC.

This clonotype was detected ten times or more. The chain has TRBV9 and TRBJ2-3, with TRBD1 identical over 8 bases. From germline, CDR1 is SGDLS and CDR2 YYNGEE. The V segment lost 0 bases and the J segment 2 bases; nucleotides outside the gene matches: 2. The CDR3 loop spans 15 amino acids. CDR3 region: CASSVGTGNTDTQYF. The CDR3, as DNA: TGTGCCAGCAGCGTAGGGACAGGGAACACAGATACGCAGTATTTT.

Ten or more counts support this clonotype. J is TRBJ2-7 and V is TRBV12-3 or TRBV12-4; TRBD2 agrees at 13 bases. V trimming: 5 bases; J trimming: 7 bases; junction bases outside the gene matches: 11. This CDR3 has 16 residues. The CDR3 loop is CASSPRARGLAGEQYF. CDR3 nucleotides: TGTGCCAGCAGTCCTAGGGCACGGGGACTAGCGGGGGAGCAGTACTTC.

This clonotype was seen repeatedly, ten times or more. The gene calls are TRBV11-1 and TRBJ1-2, with TRBD1 matching over 8 bases. CDR1 and CDR2 from the germline V gene are SGHAT and FQDESV (reference sequence). V gave up 5 bases and J gave up 5 bases; unmatched junction bases: 4. The CDR3 length is 13 residues. CDR3 protein: CASSRGQGYGYTF. The CDR3 region has the DNA TGTGCCAGCAGCCGAGGACAGGGTTATGGCTACACCTTC.